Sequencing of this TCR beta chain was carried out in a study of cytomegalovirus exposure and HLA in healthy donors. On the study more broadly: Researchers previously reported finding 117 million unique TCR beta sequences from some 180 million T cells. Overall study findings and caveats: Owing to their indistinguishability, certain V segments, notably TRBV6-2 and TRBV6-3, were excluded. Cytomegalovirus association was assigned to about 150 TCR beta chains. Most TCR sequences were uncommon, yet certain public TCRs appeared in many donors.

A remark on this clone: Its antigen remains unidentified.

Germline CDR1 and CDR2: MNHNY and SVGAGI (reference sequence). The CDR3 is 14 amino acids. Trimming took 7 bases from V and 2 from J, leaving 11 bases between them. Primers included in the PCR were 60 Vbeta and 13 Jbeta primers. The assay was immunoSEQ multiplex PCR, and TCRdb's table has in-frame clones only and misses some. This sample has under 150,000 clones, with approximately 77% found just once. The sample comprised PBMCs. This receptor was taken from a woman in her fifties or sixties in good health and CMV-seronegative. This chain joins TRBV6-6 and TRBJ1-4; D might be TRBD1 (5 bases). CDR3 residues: CASKNGATNEKLFF. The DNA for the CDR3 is TGTGCCAGCAAGAATGGGGCGACTAATGAAAAACTGTTTTTT.